This T cell receptor (beta chain) was captured by sequencing in a study of long-term antiretroviral therapy in people with HIV. The run of the v3.0 immunoSEQ assay was at survey level. Sequencing was performed with immunoSEQ multiplex PCR; in TCRdb, only in-frame clones are kept and a portion is missing. The repertoire has tens of thousands of clones, approximately 90% of them found once; the top ten carry 4.2%. The sample in question was unsorted PBMCs, obtained 3.1 years after starting antiretroviral therapy. The sequence came from a man younger than 35 with HIV.

The CDR3 sequence is CASSQRGGAYEAFF. The CDR3 DNA reads TGCGCCAGCAGCCAAAGGGGGGGGGCGTATGAAGCTTTCTTT. This chain connects TRBV4-3 to TRBJ1-1; maybe TRBD1 (6 bases). V shed 2 bases and J shed 7 bases, with 14 bases lying between them. Germline V gene data show CDR1 as LGHNA and CDR2 as YSLEER. This CDR3 is 14 amino acids long.